This T cell receptor (beta chain) was recorded in a study of blood T cells in healthy people across ages. For the second PCR, which ran for about 6 to 12 cycles, a sample-barcoded 5' primer and a J-beta primer mix were used. Per sample, CDR3-containing paired-end reads numbered at least 2.5 million. TCRdb called the 5' RACE reads again in MiXCR, with one record for every CDR3 protein. The sample yields 1.5 million to 2 million distinct CDR3 sequences, about two fifths seen once. The V and J ends lost 3 bases and 5 bases respectively, with 19 bases between them. The CDR3 has 16 residues. CDR1 SGHVS and CDR2 FQNEAQ come from the germline V gene. Findings and limits, study-wide: Older individuals had lower TCR beta diversity per million T cells (the decline was roughly linear). The CMV status of each donor remained undetermined, and this could have confounded shifts in expanded clonotypes.

This clonotype was seen a handful of times. Its target is unknown. Input material: blood. This sequence was found in a human donor in good health. The chain combines TRBV7-8 with TRBJ1-1; possible D gene TRBD1, 5 bases. The CDR3 is CASSFTNDIGGTEAFF. The CDR3 DNA is TGTGCCAGCAGCTTTACTAACGACATCGGGGGAACTGAAGCTTTCTTT.